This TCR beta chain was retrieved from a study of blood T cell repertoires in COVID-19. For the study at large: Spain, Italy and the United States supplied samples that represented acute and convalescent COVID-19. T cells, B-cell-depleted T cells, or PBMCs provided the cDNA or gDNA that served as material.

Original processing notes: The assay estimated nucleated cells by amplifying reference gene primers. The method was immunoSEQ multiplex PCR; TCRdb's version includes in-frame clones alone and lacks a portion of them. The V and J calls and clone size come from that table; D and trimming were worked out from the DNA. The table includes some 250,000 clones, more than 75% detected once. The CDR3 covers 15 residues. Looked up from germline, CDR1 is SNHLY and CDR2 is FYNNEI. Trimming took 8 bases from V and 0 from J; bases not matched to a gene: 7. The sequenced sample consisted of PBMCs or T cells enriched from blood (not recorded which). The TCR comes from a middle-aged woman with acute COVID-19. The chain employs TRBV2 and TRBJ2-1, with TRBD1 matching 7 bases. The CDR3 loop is CASVSRDSSYNEQFF. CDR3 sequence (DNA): TGTGCCAGCGTTAGCCGGGACAGCTCCTACAATGAGCAGTTCTTC.